The source of this TCR beta chain is a study of T-cell memory formation after mild COVID-19. For the study at large: TCR clusters were largely donor specific.

The CDR3 contains 12 residues. Germline values: CDR1 KGHDR, CDR2 SFDVKD. Trimming removed 9 bases at V and 2 bases at J, with 8 bases between. Study outcomes and limitations: Among CD4+ contracting clones, most were CM and EM, and CD8+ ones EMRA.

TCRdb reanalysed the 5' RACE reads using MiXCR and keeps one entry per CDR3 protein. The repertoire includes over 300,000 distinct CDR3 sequences, about 20% of them detected once, and around 20% sits in the top ten. This clonotype was counted between two and nine times. The antigen is undetermined. The V and J genes are TRBV24-1 and TRBJ2-3; D may match TRBD1 or TRBD2 (5 bases each). What was sequenced was PBMCs or a T cell subset sorted from them (not recorded which). This sequence was found in a man aged 18 to 30 who had mild COVID-19 (a few samples of this study predate the infection). Cell type and time point are not known. The CDR3 spells CATEGNTDTQYF. Written as DNA, the CDR3 is TGTGCCACCGAGGGGAACACAGATACGCAGTATTTT.